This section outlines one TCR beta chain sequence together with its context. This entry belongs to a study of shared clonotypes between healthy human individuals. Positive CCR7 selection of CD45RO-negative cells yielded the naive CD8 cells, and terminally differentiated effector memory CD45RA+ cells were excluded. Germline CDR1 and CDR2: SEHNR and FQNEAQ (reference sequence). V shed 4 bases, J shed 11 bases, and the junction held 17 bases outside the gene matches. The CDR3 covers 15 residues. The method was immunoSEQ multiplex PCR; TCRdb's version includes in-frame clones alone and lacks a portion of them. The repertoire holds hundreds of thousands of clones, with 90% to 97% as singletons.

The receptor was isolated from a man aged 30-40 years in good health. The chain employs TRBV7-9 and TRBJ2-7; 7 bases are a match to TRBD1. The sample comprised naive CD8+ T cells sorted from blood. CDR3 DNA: TGTGCCAGCAGCTCCTCAATAGGGACAGACGCAGGGGAGTACTTC. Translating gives CASSSSIGTDAGEYF.